The present entry profiles one TCR beta chain with its context. No antigen is known for it. With V trimmed by 5 bases and J by 2 bases, 12 bases remained unmatched. The CDR3 has 16 residues. The germline gives CDR1 SGHNT, CDR2 YYREEE (reference sequence). Time point noted: peripheral blood 6 weeks after treatment start. Between 1 and 8 samples, pretreatment and on-treatment, were given by each patient. The sample belongs to a study of PD-L1 blockade in urothelial cancer. About the study: The study recovered a median of 141,255 T cells per blood sample. The study, taken as a whole, reports: Durable-benefit patients had greater expansion of tumor-associated blood clones at 3 weeks.

Profiling relied on immunoSEQ multiplex PCR, and the TCRdb table lists in-frame clones only, not all of them. The sample includes 95,000 to 130,000 clones, around nine tenths of them seen just once. The chain carries TRBV5-4 and TRBJ2-7; 8 nucleotides match TRBD1. The TCR sequence derives from a man in his fifties or sixties with urothelial cancer. Sequencing used PBMCs, obtained around atezolizumab (anti-PD-L1) treatment. The CDR3 protein is CASSLAGGVFAYEQYF. The CDR3 region has the DNA TGTGCCAGCAGTTTAGCAGGGGGCGTTTTTGCCTACGAGCAGTACTTC.